These 12 T cell receptor beta chains originate from one sample sequenced in a study of molecular identifiers for immune sequencing clone quantification. TCRdb reprocessed the PCR reads via MiXCR and lists one record per CDR3 protein. The table shows hundreds of thousands of distinct CDR3 sequences, with 25% occurring only once. The sample consisted of naive CD8+ T cells from blood, with Jurkat cell RNA spiked in. The subset is: FACS-sorted CD8+CD4-CCR7+CD45RA+ naive T cells. The source of these receptors is a human donor in good health. Some libraries in this study had Jurkat cell RNA spiked in.

This clonotype has ten or more counts. The V call is TRBV29-1, the J call TRBJ2-6; D perhaps matches TRBD2 (6 bases). This CDR3 comprises 15 residues. Germline CDR1 SQVTM, CDR2 ANQGSEA. The V end lost 1 base, the J end lost 2 bases, and 9 bases lay between the germline ends. The CDR3, as DNA: TGCAGCGTTGAAGTCGGGGGACCTGGGGCCAACGTCCTGACTTTC. Protein: CSVEVGGPGANVLTF.

This clonotype was seen many times. The chain combines TRBV3-1 with TRBJ2-2; no reliable D call. CDR1 and CDR2 (germline): LGHDT, YNNKEL (reference sequence). Trimming took 2 bases from V and 4 from J, leaving 5 bases between them. This CDR3 is 13 amino acids long. Written as DNA, the CDR3 is TGTGCCAGCAGCCAACTCGGCACCGGGGAGCTGTTTTTT. It specifies CASSQLGTGELFF.

This clonotype was detected many times. The chain couples TRBV7-9 to TRBJ1-1; 7 positions agree with TRBD1. The CDR3 is 16 residues long. Germline V gene data show CDR1 as SEHNR and CDR2 as FQNEAQ (reference sequence). Trimming removed 5 bases from V and 0 bases from J; junction bases left unmatched: 9. CDR3 residues: CASSPRTQGVNTEAFF. Here the CDR3 DNA reads TGTGCCAGCAGCCCAAGAACTCAGGGGGTGAACACTGAAGCTTTCTTT.

CDR3 sequence: CASSQGLQSAFF. CDR3 coding DNA: TGTGCCAGCAGTCAAGGACTGCAGTCAGCTTTCTTT. This chain links TRBV6-5 with TRBJ1-1; D is undetermined. CDR3 length: 12 amino acids. Germline-derived CDR1 and CDR2 are MNHEY and SVGAGI. V was clipped by 5 bases and J by 10 bases, with 14 bases between them.

This clonotype has only one observation. A single base separates this from a much larger clone, so it may be a read error. The chain is built from TRBV20-1 and TRBJ2-7; 11 nucleotides agree with TRBD1. This CDR3 comprises 14 residues. Germline V gene data show CDR1 as DFQATT and CDR2 as SNEGSKA (reference sequence). CDR3 sequence reads: CSARDRDRGYEEYF. The DNA for the CDR3 is TGCAGTGCTAGAGATCGGGACAGGGGGTACGAGGAGTACTTC.

Many counts were recorded for this clonotype. This sequence joins TRBV30 and TRBJ2-3; D remains ambiguous. The CDR3 consists of 11 residues. Trimming pared 6 bases from V and 10 bases from J, leaving 14 bases between. Looked up from germline, CDR1 is GTSNPN and CDR2 is SVGIG (reference sequence). The CDR3 bases are TGTGCCTGTCAACTCGGTGATTCGCAGTATTTT. Its protein is CACQLGDSQYF.

As concerns this clonotype: A junction boundary mismatches the germline segment, possibly from a read error. The rearrangement joins TRBV19 to TRBJ2-5; 7 bases are shared with TRBD1. This CDR3 is built from 16 residues. CDR1 is LNHDA, CDR2 SQIVND, per germline (reference sequence). CDR3 sequence reads: CAGSPAPGTDKETQYF. DNA of the CDR3: TGTGCCGGTAGTCCCGCCCCCGGGACAGATAAAGAGACCCAGTACTTC.

On this clonotype: A much more abundant neighbour one base away suggests this may be a read error. The chain has TRBV6-2 or TRBV6-3 and TRBJ2-2, with 7 bases identical to TRBD1. Germline loops: CDR1 MNHEY, CDR2 SVGEGT. J gave up 4 bases and V 10 bases, and 6 bases lay outside the gene matches. The CDR3 consists of 13 residues. The CDR3 reads CANRGLGTGELFF. The CDR3 coding sequence is TGTGCCAACAGGGGTCTAGGCACCGGGGAGCTGTTTTTT.

Note on this clonotype: A much bigger clone sits one base away, suggesting this may be a read error. The chain carries TRBV10-2 and TRBJ1-5; TRBD1 agrees at 7 bases. Per the germline V gene, CDR1 is WSHSY and CDR2 is SAAADI. The CDR3 length is 15 residues. The CDR3 DNA reads TGCGCCAGCAGTGTGGGGACAGTTAGCAATCAGCCCCATCATTTT. Translated: CASSVGTVSNQPHHF.

There are a few counts of this clonotype. The gene calls are TRBV27 and TRBJ2-5; D remains ambiguous. Germline CDR1 is MNHEY and CDR2 is SMNVEV (reference sequence). The CDR3 runs to 15 residues. The ends were cut back, 3 bases at V and 4 bases at J, with 15 bases in the middle. The CDR3 region has the DNA TGTGCCAGCAGTTTCGCAGGTCTCTACCGAGAGACCCAGTACTTC. This gives the protein CASSFAGLYRETQYF.

This clonotype appeared many times. The chain couples TRBV13 to TRBJ2-4, with TRBD1 matching 9 bases. The CDR3 has 16 amino acids. CDR1 is PRHDT, CDR2 FYEKMQ, per germline (reference sequence). J was trimmed by 1 base and V by 5 bases; bases with no gene match: 6. CDR3 sequence: CASSDKQGAAKNIQYF. The CDR3 nucleotides are TGTGCCAGCAGCGATAAACAGGGGGCGGCCAAAAACATTCAGTACTTC.

J is TRBJ2-5 and V is TRBV30; D is unclear. Per germline, CDR1 GTSNPN and CDR2 SVGIG (reference sequence). Trimming shortened V by 1 base and J by 1 base, and 7 bases separated the two germline ends. This CDR3 is 13 amino acids long. CDR3 sequence reads: CAWSGPIQETQYF. The CDR3 DNA reads TGTGCCTGGAGTGGACCAATCCAAGAGACCCAGTACTTC. The complete variable domain, with remaining parts taken from reference TRBV30 and TRBJ2-5, reads SQTIHQWPATLVQPVGSPLSLECTVEGTSNPNLYWYRQAAGRGLQLLFYSVGIGQISSEVPQNLSASRPQDRQFILSSKKLLLSDSGFYLCAWSGPIQETQYFGPGTRLLVL.